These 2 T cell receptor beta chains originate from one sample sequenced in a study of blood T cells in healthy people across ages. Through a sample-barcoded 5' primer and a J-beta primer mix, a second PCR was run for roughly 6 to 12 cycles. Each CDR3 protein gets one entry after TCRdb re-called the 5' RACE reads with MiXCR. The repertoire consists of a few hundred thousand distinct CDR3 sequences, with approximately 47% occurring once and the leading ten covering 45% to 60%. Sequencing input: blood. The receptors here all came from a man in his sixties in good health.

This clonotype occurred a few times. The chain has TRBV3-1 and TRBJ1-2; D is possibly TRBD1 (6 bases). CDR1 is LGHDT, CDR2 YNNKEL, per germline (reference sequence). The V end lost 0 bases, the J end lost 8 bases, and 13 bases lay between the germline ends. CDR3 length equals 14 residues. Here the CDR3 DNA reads TGTGCCAGCAGCCAAGATCTTATCGGGGGCGGCTACACCTTC. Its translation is CASSQDLIGGGYTF.

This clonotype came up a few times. CDR3 amino acids: CASSPGGDRGLETQYF. DNA of the CDR3: TGTGCCAGCAGCCCGGGGGGGGACAGGGGATTAGAGACCCAGTACTTC. V usage is TRBV4-2 and J usage is TRBJ2-5; 10 bases line up with TRBD1. V was pared by 4 bases and J by 4 bases, with 9 bases of the junction left unmatched. The CDR3 has 16 amino acids. Germline CDR1 and CDR2: LGHNA and YNFKEQ.